The 22 T cell receptor beta chains below were found in one sample sequenced in a study of cytomegalovirus exposure and HLA in healthy donors. PCR employed 60 Vbeta and 13 Jbeta primers. The table came from immunoSEQ multiplex PCR; TCRdb's copy has only in-frame clones and leaves some out. The repertoire holds 110,000 to 150,000 clones, with about three quarters as singletons. The sequencing sample was made of PBMCs. Receptor source: a woman aged 25-40 years in good health and CMV-seronegative.

J is TRBJ1-1 and V is TRBV18; 8 bases align to TRBD1. From germline, CDR1 is KGHSH and CDR2 LQKENI. The CDR3 extends over 14 amino acids. Unmatched junction bases numbered 8, after V lost 4 bases and J lost 7 bases. The CDR3 region is CASSLSDRGDEAFF. The CDR3 nucleotides are TGTGCCAGCTCACTTTCCGACAGGGGCGATGAAGCTTTCTTT.

V gene TRBV19 combines with J gene TRBJ2-6, with TRBD1 identical over 10 bases. The length of the CDR3 is 20 residues. Germline lookup yields CDR1 LNHDA and CDR2 SQIVND (reference sequence). The V and J ends lost 4 bases and 4 bases, in that order; junction bases with no gene match: 16. The CDR3: CASSTRTGGKQRMGANVLTF. Here the CDR3 DNA reads TGTGCCAGTAGTACACGGACAGGGGGGAAGCAGAGGATGGGGGCCAACGTCCTGACTTTC.

The J gene is TRBJ2-1, the V gene TRBV19, with TRBD1 identical over 7 bases. V lost 7 bases and J lost 5; bases outside the gene matches: 8. Germline V gene sequence: CDR1 LNHDA, CDR2 SQIVND (reference sequence). This CDR3 is 14 amino acids long. CDR3 sequence (DNA): TGTGCCAGTACTTCCGGGACAGAACACAATGAGCAGTTCTTC. Its protein is CASTSGTEHNEQFF.

The V and J genes are TRBV7-3 and TRBJ2-3; D gene unclear. Germline V gene lookup returns CDR1 SGHTA and CDR2 FQGTGA. Trimming cost V 3 bases and J 8 bases, with 9 bases left between them. CDR3 length: 12 amino acids. This CDR3 is CASSFSTGTQYF. CDR3 in DNA: TGTGCCAGCAGCTTCTCTACGGGTACGCAGTATTTT.

This chain connects TRBV2 to TRBJ2-5; perhaps TRBD1 as D (6 bases). CDR3 size: 15 residues. CDR1 is SNHLY, CDR2 FYNNEI, per germline. V was shortened by 7 bases and J by 3 bases, with 18 bases between the two germline ends. The CDR3 region is CASNPVGAAEETQYF. In nucleotides, the CDR3 is TGTGCCAGCAATCCTGTGGGGGCTGCGGAAGAGACCCAGTACTTC.

The V gene is TRBV9, the J gene TRBJ2-1, with a tentative D call TRBD2 (7 bases). Trimming took off 0 bases at V and 3 bases at J, with 13 bases between the two ends. The germline V gene encodes CDR1 SGDLS and CDR2 YYNGEE. The CDR3 has 16 residues. CDR3 region: CASSVGRGPRYNEQFF. CDR3 in DNA: TGTGCCAGCAGCGTAGGGCGGGGGCCGCGCTACAATGAGCAGTTCTTC.

The chain recombines TRBV2 with TRBJ2-3; weak D call: TRBD1 (6 bases). There are 15 residues in the CDR3. Per germline, CDR1 SNHLY and CDR2 FYNNEI. V shed 8 bases and J shed 8 bases, with 23 bases lying between them. CDR3 region: CASREVGHSSGTQYF. The CDR3 nucleotides read TGTGCCAGCCGCGAAGTGGGACACAGCTCCGGTACGCAGTATTTT.

The chain uses TRBV4-2 and TRBJ1-2; TRBD1 aligns across 9 bases. Germline assignment: CDR1 LGHNA and CDR2 YNFKEQ. The CDR3 runs 13 residues. The V and J ends lost 3 bases and 7 bases, in that order; junction bases with no gene match: 3. CDR3 DNA sequence: TGTGCCAGCAGCCATAGACAGGGGGGTGGCTACACCTTC. It codes for CASSHRQGGGYTF.

The genes are TRBV5-1 and TRBJ2-2; 11 nucleotides match TRBD2. This CDR3 spans 15 amino acids. V was clipped by 2 bases and J by 6 bases; unmatched bases: 3. CDR1 is SGHRS, CDR2 YFSETQ, per germline. CDR3 nucleotide sequence: TGCGCCAGCAGCTTTTTAGCGGGAGGGGCCGGGGAGCTGTTTTTT. This sequence encodes CASSFLAGGAGELFF.

This sequence joins TRBV5-3 and TRBJ1-1, with 7 bases lining up with TRBD1. TRBV5-3 is known as an ORF, though its function is uncertain. Unmatched junction bases numbered 1, after V lost 0 bases and J lost 2 bases. The CDR3 is 14 amino acids. CDR3 amino acids: CARSLGQGNTEAFF. CDR3 DNA sequence: TGTGCCAGAAGCTTGGGACAGGGTAACACTGAAGCTTTCTTT.

CDR3 loop: CASSPRKGAGYEQYV. The CDR3 bases are TGTGCCAGCTCACCACGAAAGGGGGCGGGTTACGAGCAGTACGTC. The chain links TRBV18 to TRBJ2-7; 7 bases are a match to TRBD1. In germline, CDR1 is KGHSH, CDR2 LQKENI. The CDR3 loop spans 15 amino acids. With V trimmed by 1 base and J by 4 bases, 7 bases remained unmatched.

The chain is built from TRBV28 and TRBJ2-1, with 8 bases that match TRBD2. V lost 7 bases, J lost 6 bases, and 5 bases stayed unmatched. Germline assignment: CDR1 MDHEN and CDR2 SYDVKM. The CDR3 spans 13 residues. CDR3 sequence reads: CASTLGGGNEQFF. The CDR3 DNA sequence: TGTGCCAGCACGCTCGGGGGGGGCAATGAGCAGTTCTTC.

The V gene is TRBV4-2, the J gene TRBJ2-7, with 15 bases matching TRBD2. V dropped 1 base and J dropped 2; count of bases not matched to a gene: 9. Per germline, CDR1 LGHNA and CDR2 YNFKEQ. The CDR3 length is 19 residues. The CDR3: CASSQVLGLAGGLTYEQYF. DNA of the CDR3: TGTGCCAGCAGCCAAGTGCTGGGACTAGCGGGAGGCCTCACCTACGAGCAGTACTTC.

This chain uses TRBV5-8 with TRBJ1-4; D may be TRBD1 (6 bases). V lost 5 bases to trimming and J lost 0 bases, with 8 bases between them. CDR1 is SGHTS and CDR2 is YDEGEE in the germline V gene. The CDR3 runs to 14 residues. Here the CDR3 DNA reads TGTGCCAGCAGACCAGGGGCAACTAATGAAAAACTGTTTTTT. Translated: CASRPGATNEKLFF.

The rearrangement uses TRBV7-2 and TRBJ2-1, with a tentative D call TRBD2 (7 bases). This CDR3 has 16 amino acids. CDR1 SGHTA and CDR2 FQGNSA come from the germline V gene. Trimming left V 1 base short and J 5 bases short, with 15 bases between. The CDR3 DNA sequence: TGTGCCAGCAGCTTAGGGGGGGCGGGGGACAACAATGAGCAGTTCTTC. The encoded protein is CASSLGGAGDNNEQFF.

The chain uses TRBV6-6 and TRBJ1-5; D gene uncertain. The CDR3 covers 15 residues. Germline loops: CDR1 MNHNY, CDR2 SVGAGI (reference sequence). V was trimmed by 6 bases and J by 2 bases, leaving 14 bases between them. CDR3 in amino acids: CASRPLGQRNQPQHF. Here the CDR3 DNA reads TGTGCCAGCAGGCCACTAGGGCAACGCAATCAGCCCCAGCATTTT.

CDR3 in DNA: TGCAGTGCTAGATCTTCCGAGCAGTACTTC. This codes for CSARSSEQYF. This chain uses TRBV20-1 with TRBJ2-7; D gene uncertain. CDR3 length: 10 residues. Between the trimmed V and J ends, which lost 2 bases and 6 bases, there was a span of 5 bases. Per germline, CDR1 DFQATT and CDR2 SNEGSKA (reference sequence).

CDR3 DNA: TGTGCCAGCAGCCGAATCGGGACAGGGGGAGAGACCCAGTACTTC. Translated: CASSRIGTGGETQYF. The V gene is TRBV28, the J gene TRBJ2-5; 11 bases line up with TRBD1. Germline-derived CDR1 and CDR2 are MDHEN and SYDVKM. The length of the CDR3 is 15 residues. V trimming: 6 bases; J trimming: 4 bases; junction bases outside the gene matches: 7. The full variable domain, with the rest looked up from reference TRBV28 and TRBJ2-5, is DVKVTQSSRYLVKRTGEKVFLECVQDMDHENMFWYRQDPGLGLRLIYFSYDVKMKEKGDIPEGYSVSREKKERFSLILESASTNQTSMYLCASSRIGTGGETQYFGPGTRLLVL.

This chain connects TRBV7-9 to TRBJ2-2; 9 bases line up with TRBD1. V gave up 5 bases and J gave up 5 bases; unmatched junction bases: 6. The CDR3 covers 15 residues. Germline loops: CDR1 SEHNR, CDR2 FQNEAQ (reference sequence). Here the CDR3 DNA reads TGTGCCAGCAGCGCCGGGACAGGGAGGACCGGGGAGCTGTTTTTT. Its translation is CASSAGTGRTGELFF.

The rearrangement uses TRBV19 and TRBJ2-3; 8 bases fit TRBD1. The J segment lost 1 base and the V segment lost 5 bases, leaving 2 bases of the junction unmatched. The CDR3 totals 14 residues. Germline-derived CDR1 and CDR2 are LNHDA and SQIVND (reference sequence). The CDR3 region has the DNA TGTGCCAGTAGTGAGGGACAGGGCACAGATACGCAGTATTTT. Translated: CASSEGQGTDTQYF.

In this sample, this clone turned up a few times. The V and J genes are TRBV28 and TRBJ2-7, with a weak D call TRBD2 (6 bases). Germline lookup yields CDR1 MDHEN and CDR2 SYDVKM. CDR3 length: 18 amino acids. Trimming took 5 bases from V and 5 from J, leaving 28 bases between them. DNA for the CDR3: TGTGCCAGCAGTCCCACAAATGCATACAGGTCTTGGGGGGACGAGCAGTACTTC. It yields the protein CASSPTNAYRSWGDEQYF.

The chain uses TRBV10-3 and TRBJ2-5; a weak D match, TRBD2 (7 bases). Germline CDR1 and CDR2: ENHRY and SYGVKD. This CDR3 region has 15 residues. Trimming took 10 bases from V and 5 from J, leaving 23 bases between them. Here the CDR3 reads CATALPGDYRETQYF. DNA of the CDR3: TGTGCCACCGCCCTGCCAGGGGACTATCGGGAGACCCAGTACTTC.